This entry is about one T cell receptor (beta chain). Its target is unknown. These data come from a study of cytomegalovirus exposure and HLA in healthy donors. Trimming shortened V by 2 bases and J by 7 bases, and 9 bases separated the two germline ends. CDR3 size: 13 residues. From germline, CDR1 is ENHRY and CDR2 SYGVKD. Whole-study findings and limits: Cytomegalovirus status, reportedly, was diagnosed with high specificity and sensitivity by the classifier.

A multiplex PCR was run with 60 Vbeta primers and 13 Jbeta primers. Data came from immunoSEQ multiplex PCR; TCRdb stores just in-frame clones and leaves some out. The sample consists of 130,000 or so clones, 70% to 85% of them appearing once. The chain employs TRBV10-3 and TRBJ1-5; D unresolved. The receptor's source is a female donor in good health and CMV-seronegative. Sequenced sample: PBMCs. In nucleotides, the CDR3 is TGTGCCATCAGTGAGACAGAAGCACAGCCCCAGCATTTT. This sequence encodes CAISETEAQPQHF.